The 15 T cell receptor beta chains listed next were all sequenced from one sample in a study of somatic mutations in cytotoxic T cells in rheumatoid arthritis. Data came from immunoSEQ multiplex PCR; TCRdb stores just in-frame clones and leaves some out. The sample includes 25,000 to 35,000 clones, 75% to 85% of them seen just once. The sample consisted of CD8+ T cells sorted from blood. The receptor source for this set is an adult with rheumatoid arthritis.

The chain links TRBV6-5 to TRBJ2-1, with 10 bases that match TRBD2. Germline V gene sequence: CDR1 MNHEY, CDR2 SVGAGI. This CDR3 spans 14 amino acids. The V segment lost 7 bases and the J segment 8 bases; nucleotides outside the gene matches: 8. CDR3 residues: CASTSEREGYEQFF. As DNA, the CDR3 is TGTGCCAGCACTTCGGAGCGGGAGGGATATGAGCAGTTCTTC.

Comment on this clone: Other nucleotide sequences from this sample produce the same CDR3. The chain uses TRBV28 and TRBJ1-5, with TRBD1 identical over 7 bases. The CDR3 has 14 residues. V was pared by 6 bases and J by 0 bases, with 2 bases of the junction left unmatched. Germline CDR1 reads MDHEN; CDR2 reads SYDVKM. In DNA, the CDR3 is TGTGCCAGCAGCAACAGGGGTAGCAATCAGCCCCAGCATTTT. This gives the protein CASSNRGSNQPQHF.

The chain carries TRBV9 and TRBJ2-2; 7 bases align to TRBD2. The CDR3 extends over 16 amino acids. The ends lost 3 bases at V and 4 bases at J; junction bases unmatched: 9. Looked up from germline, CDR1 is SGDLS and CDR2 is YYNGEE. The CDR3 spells CASSEGREFGTGELFF. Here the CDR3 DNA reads TGTGCCAGCAGCGAGGGGAGGGAGTTTGGCACCGGGGAGCTGTTTTTT.

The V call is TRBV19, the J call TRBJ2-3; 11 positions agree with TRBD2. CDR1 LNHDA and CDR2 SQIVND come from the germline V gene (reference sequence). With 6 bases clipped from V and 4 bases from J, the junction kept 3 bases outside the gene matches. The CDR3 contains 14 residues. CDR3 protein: CASSVAGGPDTQYF. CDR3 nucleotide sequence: TGTGCCAGTAGCGTAGCGGGAGGGCCAGATACGCAGTATTTT.

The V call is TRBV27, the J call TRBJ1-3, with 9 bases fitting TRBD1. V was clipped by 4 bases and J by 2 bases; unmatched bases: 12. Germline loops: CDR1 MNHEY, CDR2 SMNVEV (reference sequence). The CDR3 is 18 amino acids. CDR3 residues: CASSSIYGTGNPGNTIYF. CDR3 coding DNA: TGTGCCAGCAGTTCCATTTACGGGACAGGGAATCCTGGAAACACCATATATTTT.

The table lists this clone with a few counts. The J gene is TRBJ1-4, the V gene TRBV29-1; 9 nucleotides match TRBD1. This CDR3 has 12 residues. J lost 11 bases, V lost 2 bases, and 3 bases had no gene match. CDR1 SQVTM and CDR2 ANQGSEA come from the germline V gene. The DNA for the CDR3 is TGCAGCGTTGAAACAGGGGGCTCTAAACTGTTTTTT. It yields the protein CSVETGGSKLFF.

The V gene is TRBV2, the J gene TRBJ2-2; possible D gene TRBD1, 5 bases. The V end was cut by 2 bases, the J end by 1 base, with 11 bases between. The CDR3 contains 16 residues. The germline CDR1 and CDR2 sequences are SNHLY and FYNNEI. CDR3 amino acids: CASSEFRGLNTGELFF. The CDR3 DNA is TGTGCCAGCAGTGAATTTAGGGGCCTGAACACCGGGGAGCTGTTTTTT.

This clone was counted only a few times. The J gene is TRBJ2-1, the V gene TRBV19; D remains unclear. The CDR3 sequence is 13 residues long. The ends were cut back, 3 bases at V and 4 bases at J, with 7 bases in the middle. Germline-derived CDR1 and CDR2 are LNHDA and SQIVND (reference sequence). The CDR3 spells CASSMRGYNEQFF. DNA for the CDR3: TGTGCCAGTAGTATGCGTGGGTACAATGAGCAGTTCTTC.

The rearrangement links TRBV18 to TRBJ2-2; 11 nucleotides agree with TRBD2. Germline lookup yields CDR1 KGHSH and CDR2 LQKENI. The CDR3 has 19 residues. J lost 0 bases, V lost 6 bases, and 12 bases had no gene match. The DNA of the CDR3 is TGTGCCAGCTCCCTCCTAGGGACTAGCGGTTTCGCGAACACCGGGGAGCTGTTTTTT. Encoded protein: CASSLLGTSGFANTGELFF.

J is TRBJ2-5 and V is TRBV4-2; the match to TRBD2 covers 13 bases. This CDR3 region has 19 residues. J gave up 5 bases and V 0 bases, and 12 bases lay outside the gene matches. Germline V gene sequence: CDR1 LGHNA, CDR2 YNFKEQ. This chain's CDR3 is CASSQDGSLAGGRGETQYF. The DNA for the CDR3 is TGTGCCAGCAGCCAAGATGGCTCACTAGCGGGGGGGCGGGGTGAGACCCAGTACTTC.

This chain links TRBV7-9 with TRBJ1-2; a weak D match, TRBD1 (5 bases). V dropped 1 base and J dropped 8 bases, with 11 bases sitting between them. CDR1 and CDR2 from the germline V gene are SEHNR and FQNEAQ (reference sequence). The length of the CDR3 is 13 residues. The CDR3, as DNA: TGTGCCAGCAGCTTAGGCGGGGCCTGGGGCTACACCTTC. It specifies CASSLGGAWGYTF.

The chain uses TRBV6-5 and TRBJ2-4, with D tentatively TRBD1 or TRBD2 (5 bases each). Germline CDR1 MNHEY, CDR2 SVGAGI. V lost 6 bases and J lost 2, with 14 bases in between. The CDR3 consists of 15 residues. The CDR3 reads CASSRGRESKNIQYF. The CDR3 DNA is TGTGCCAGCAGCCGGGGCAGGGAGTCCAAAAACATTCAGTACTTC.

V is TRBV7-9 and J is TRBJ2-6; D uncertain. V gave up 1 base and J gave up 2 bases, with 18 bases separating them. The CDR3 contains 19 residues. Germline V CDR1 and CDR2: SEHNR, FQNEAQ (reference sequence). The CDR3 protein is CASSLVVADEITGANVLTF. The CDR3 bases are TGTGCCAGCAGCTTAGTGGTAGCAGATGAGATCACTGGGGCCAACGTCCTGACTTTC.

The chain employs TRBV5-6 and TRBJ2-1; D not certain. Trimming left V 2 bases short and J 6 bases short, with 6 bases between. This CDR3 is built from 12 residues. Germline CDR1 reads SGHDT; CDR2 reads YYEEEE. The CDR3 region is CASSFSSNEQFF. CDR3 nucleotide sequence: TGTGCCAGCAGCTTCAGTTCCAATGAGCAGTTCTTC.

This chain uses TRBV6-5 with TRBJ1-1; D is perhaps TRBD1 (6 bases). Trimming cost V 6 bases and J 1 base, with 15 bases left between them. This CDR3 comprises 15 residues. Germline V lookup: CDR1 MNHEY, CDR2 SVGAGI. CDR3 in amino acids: CASSPDLDRNTEAFF. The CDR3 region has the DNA TGTGCCAGCAGCCCTGACCTGGACAGGAACACTGAAGCTTTCTTT.